This TCR beta chain was recovered during a study of neurological immune-mediated disorders. Whole-study results and caveats: The greatest TCR clonal expansion occurred in HTLV-1-associated myelopathy and the least in multiple sclerosis, which fell below healthy controls. When the repertoires were grouped phylogenetically, those of 18 of the 34 multiple sclerosis patients came together in a single cluster of related CDR3 sequences, which points to a possible repertoire-level signature.

The making of cDNA relied on 5'RACE with 10-nucleotide random UMIs. A single record per CDR3 protein comes from TCRdb applying MiXCR to the 5' RACE reads. Counted here are about 74,000 distinct CDR3 sequences, approximately 5.2% occurring once; the ten biggest clones make up less than 8%. This clonotype has ten or more counts. What it recognizes is unknown. This CDR3 spans 13 amino acids. V was pared by 3 bases and J by 3 bases, with 8 bases between. Germline CDR1 reads MNHNS; CDR2 reads SASEGT. Material: PBMCs. The V and J genes are TRBV6-1 and TRBJ1-1; D might be TRBD1 (5 bases). The TCR originated in a man aged 18 to 29 with multiple sclerosis. CDR3 amino acids: CASSELTDTEAFF. The CDR3 coding sequence is TGTGCCAGCAGTGAGTTGACAGACACTGAAGCTTTCTTT.